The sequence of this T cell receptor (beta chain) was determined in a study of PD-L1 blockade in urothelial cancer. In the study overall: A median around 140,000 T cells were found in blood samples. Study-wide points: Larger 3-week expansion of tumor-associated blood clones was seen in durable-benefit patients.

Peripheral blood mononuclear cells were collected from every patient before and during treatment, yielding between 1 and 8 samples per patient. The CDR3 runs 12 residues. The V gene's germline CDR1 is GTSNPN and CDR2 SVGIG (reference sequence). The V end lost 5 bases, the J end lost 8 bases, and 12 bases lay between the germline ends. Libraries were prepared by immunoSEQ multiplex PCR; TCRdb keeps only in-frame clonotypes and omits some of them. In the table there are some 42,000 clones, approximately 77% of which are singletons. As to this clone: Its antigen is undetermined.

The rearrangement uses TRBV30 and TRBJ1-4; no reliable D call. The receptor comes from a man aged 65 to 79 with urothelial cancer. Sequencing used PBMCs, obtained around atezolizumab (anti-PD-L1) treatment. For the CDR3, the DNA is TGTGCCTGGGGGGAGGACTTAGAAAAACTGTTTTTT. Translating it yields CAWGEDLEKLFF.